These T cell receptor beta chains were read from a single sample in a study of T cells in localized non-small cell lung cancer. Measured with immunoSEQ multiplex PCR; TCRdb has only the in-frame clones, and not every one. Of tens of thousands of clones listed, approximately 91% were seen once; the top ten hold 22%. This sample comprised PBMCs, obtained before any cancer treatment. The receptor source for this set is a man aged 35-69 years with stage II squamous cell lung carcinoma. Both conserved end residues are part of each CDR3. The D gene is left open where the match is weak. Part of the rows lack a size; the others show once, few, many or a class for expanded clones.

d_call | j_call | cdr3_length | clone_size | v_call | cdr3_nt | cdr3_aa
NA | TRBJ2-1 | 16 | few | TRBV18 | TGTGCCAGCTCATCCCGCGGGTCCTCAGAGTACAATGAGCAGTTCTTC | CASSSRGSSEYNEQFF
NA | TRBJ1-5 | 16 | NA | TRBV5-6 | TGTGCCAGCAGCTCGGGAGGGTCCCTTAGCAATCAGCCCCAGCATTTT | CASSSGGSLSNQPQHF
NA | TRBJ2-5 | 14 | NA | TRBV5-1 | TGCGCCAGCAGCTTGGGGCGTCGCCAAGAGACCCAGTACTTC | CASSLGRRQETQYF
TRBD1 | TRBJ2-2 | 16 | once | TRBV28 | TGTGCCAGCAGTTTCCAGACAGGGGGCGAAGCCGGGGAGCTGTTTTTT | CASSFQTGGEAGELFF
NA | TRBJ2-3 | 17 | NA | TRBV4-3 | TGCGCCAGCAGCCTTGGGGGGGCAGGAACTAGCACAGATACGCAGTATTTT | CASSLGGAGTSTDTQYF
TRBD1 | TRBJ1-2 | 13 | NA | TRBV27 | TGTGCCAGCAGTTTGCAGGGGGCGAATGGCTACACCTTC | CASSLQGANGYTF
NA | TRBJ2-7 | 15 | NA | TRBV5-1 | TGCGCCAGCAGCTTGGGCGGACAGTGGACCTACGAGCAGTACTTC | CASSLGGQWTYEQYF
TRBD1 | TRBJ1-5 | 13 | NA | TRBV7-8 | TGTGCCAGTATGACAGGGGCCAATCAGCCCCAGCATTTT | CASMTGANQPQHF
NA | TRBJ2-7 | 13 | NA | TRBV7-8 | TGTGCCAGCAGCTCAACCACACCCTACGAGCAGTACTTC | CASSSTTPYEQYF
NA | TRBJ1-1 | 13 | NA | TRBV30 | TGTGCCTGGAGTCTGGGGGATTACGGTGAAGCTTTCTTT | CAWSLGDYGEAFF
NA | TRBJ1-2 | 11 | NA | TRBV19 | TGTGCCAGTAGAGTGGGGCATGGCTACACCTTC | CASRVGHGYTF